This T cell receptor (beta chain) originates from a study of blood T cell repertoires in COVID-19 (dated by TCRdb to about 2020). Looking at the study overall: Collaborator samples came from the United States, Italy and Spain and covered acute and convalescent phases of COVID-19. Where available, HLA class I and class II types were obtained from metadata supplied by the sample provider rather than from assay-based typing. Nearly every sample came with metadata listing a de-identified subject ID, COVID-19 status, age in years and sex. The dataset comprised deeply sampled blood TCRbeta repertoires from subjects exposed to, actively infected with, or recovered from COVID-19. The samples were drawn from the first 160 participants of the ongoing ImmuneRACE study and from about 1,200 subjects provided by 6 global collaborators. The prospective study material was composed of cDNA or gDNA derived from T cells, B-cell-depleted T cells, or PBMCs. The repertoires were released in a freely available public database intended as a resource for research on the immune response to SARS-CoV-2. General conclusions and limits of the study: Clinical and demographic metadata were provided uncurated, with the amount varying by source and participant.

Concerning this clone: Its antigen is still unknown. There are no base qualities to consult, and no much larger clone falls within one base.

The collaborating institutions used their own protocols to collect whole blood in K2EDTA tubes. For TCRbeta analysis, collaborators shipped samples as frozen whole blood, isolated PBMCs, or DNA extracted from either of those sample types. TCRbeta CDR3 regions were amplified from genomic DNA using the immunoSEQ Assay, a bias-controlled multiplex PCR. Per the source publication's procedure: Nucleated cell counts per sample were estimated from amplification of reference gene primers within the assay. To quantify the absolute abundance of each unique TCRbeta CDR3 rearrangement, sequence reads were collapsed and filtered. For each sample, productive Simpson clonality was calculated as the square root of Simpson's diversity index across productive rearrangements. TCRdb stores this immuneACCESS table with in-frame sequences only. Part of the clones is absent; in the studies checked, under half of the shortfall reflects unresolved V genes, and no reason is known for the rest. The DNA was the basis for D and trimming; V, J and clone size are from that table. This sample lists 160,000 or so clones; 75% to 80% were detected once. In total, the top ten clones hold approximately 15% of the sample.

What was sequenced was peripheral blood. This TCR came from a woman of 80 years or more with acute or convalescent COVID-19.

The nucleotide sequence reads as follows: TGTGCCAGCTCACCGCAGGGGGCGGCCATCCGAGAAGGCTACACCTTC. It is translated as CASSPQGAAIREGYTF. The chain is made from TRBV18 and TRBJ1-2, and 8 junction bases match TRBD1. The CDR3, cysteine through phenylalanine, is 16 amino acids long. Of all the DNA, just the CDR3 is kept, 48 bases in frame from base 1. Compared with germline, V lacks 3 bases and J lacks 8 bases; bases without a gene match: 14. The CDR1 and CDR2 encoded by the germline V gene are KGHSH and LQKENI.